This TCR beta chain stems from a study of control samples from healthy donors and cancer patients. This clone was seen only once. TCRdb's table, derived via immunoSEQ multiplex PCR, lists solely in-frame clones and lacks some. The sample contains some 110,000 clones, about 93% of which appear only once. The sequenced material came from blood. The TCR comes from a man younger than 45 in good health.

This CDR3 reads CAISDPPGTYGYTF. In DNA, the CDR3 is TGTGCCATCAGTGACCCCCCAGGGACCTATGGCTACACCTTC. The V and J genes are TRBV10-3 and TRBJ1-2; D may be TRBD1 (5 bases). The CDR3 extends over 14 amino acids. Germline CDR1 is ENHRY and CDR2 is SYGVKD. V lost 3 bases, J lost 4 bases, and 12 bases lay in between.